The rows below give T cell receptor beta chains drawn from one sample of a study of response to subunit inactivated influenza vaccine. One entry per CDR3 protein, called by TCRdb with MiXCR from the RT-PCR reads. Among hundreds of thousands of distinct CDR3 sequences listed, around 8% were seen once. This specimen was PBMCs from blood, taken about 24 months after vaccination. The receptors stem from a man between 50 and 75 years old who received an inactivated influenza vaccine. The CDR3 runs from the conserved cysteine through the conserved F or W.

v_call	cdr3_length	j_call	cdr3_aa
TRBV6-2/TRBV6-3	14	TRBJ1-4	CASSRTGENEKLFF
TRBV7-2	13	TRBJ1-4	CASSTDRDGKLFF
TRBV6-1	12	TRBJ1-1	CASSQGARRAFF
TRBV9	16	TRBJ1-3	CASSVGSQTSGNTIYF
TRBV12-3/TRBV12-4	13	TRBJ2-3	CASVGRGGALQYF
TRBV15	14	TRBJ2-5	CATSNYRAQETQYF
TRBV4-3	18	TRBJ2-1	CASSQDPPTVSSYNEQFF
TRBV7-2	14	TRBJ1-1	CASSPPRANTEAFF
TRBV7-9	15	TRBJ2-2	CASRTGQGITGELFF
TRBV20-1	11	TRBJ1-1	CSARLGARAFF